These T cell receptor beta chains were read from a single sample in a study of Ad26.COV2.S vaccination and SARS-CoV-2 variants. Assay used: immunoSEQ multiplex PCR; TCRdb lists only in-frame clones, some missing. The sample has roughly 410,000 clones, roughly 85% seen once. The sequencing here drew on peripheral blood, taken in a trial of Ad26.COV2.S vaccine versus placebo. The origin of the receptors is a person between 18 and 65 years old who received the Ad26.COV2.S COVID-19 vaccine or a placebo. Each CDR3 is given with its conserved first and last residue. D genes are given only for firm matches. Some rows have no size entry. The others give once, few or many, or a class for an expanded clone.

CDR3 DNA: TGTGCCAGCAGCCTTGGGGCCGAAGAAAAACTGTTTTTT
CDR3 protein: CASSLGAEEKLFF
V gene: TRBV9
clone size: once
J gene: TRBJ1-4
D gene: NA

CDR3 DNA: TGTGCCACCAGCCGGACGGTTAACTATGGCTACACCTTC
CDR3 protein: CATSRTVNYGYTF
V gene: TRBV24-1
clone size: NA
J gene: TRBJ1-2
D gene: NA

CDR3 DNA: TGTGCCAGTAGTAGGGACAGGGGGTTTGCTAACTATGGCTACACCTTC
CDR3 protein: CASSRDRGFANYGYTF
V gene: TRBV19
clone size: NA
J gene: TRBJ1-2
D gene: TRBD1

CDR3 DNA: TGCGCCAGCAGCTTTAGTCCGTTTCCTACTAATGAAAAACTGTTTTTT
CDR3 protein: CASSFSPFPTNEKLFF
V gene: TRBV4-1
clone size: NA
J gene: TRBJ1-4
D gene: NA

CDR3 DNA: TGTGCCAGCAGCTTCGGGGGGGCCTCTACCTACGAGCAGTACTTC
CDR3 protein: CASSFGGASTYEQYF
V gene: TRBV7-8
clone size: NA
J gene: TRBJ2-7
D gene: TRBD2

CDR3 DNA: TGTGCCAGCAGACACAGGGATTCGTACGAGCAGTACTTC
CDR3 protein: CASRHRDSYEQYF
V gene: TRBV6-5
clone size: many
J gene: TRBJ2-7
D gene: NA

CDR3 DNA: TGTGCCAGCAGCTTAGAGGGTTCTAACTATGGCTACACCTTC
CDR3 protein: CASSLEGSNYGYTF
V gene: TRBV5-5
clone size: NA
J gene: TRBJ1-2
D gene: NA

CDR3 DNA: TGCAGCGTCGGGTATGGCTACACCTTC
CDR3 protein: CSVGYGYTF
V gene: TRBV29-1
clone size: NA
J gene: TRBJ1-2
D gene: NA

CDR3 DNA: TGTGCCACCAGTTCCACAGCCTCTAGCAATCAGCCCCAGCATTTT
CDR3 protein: CATSSTASSNQPQHF
V gene: TRBV24-1
clone size: NA
J gene: TRBJ1-5
D gene: NA

CDR3 DNA: TGTGCCAGCAGCATCTCCCCCGGGACAGGGCACGAGCAGTACTTC
CDR3 protein: CASSISPGTGHEQYF
V gene: TRBV7-7
clone size: NA
J gene: TRBJ2-7
D gene: TRBD1

CDR3 DNA: TGCAGCGTTGAGGGGACTAGCGGGAGCAAAGATACGCAGTATTTT
CDR3 protein: CSVEGTSGSKDTQYF
V gene: TRBV29-1
clone size: NA
J gene: TRBJ2-3
D gene: TRBD2

CDR3 DNA: TGCAGCGTTCCACAGCAGACAGAGACCCAGTACTTC
CDR3 protein: CSVPQQTETQYF
V gene: TRBV29-1
clone size: NA
J gene: TRBJ2-5
D gene: NA

CDR3 DNA: TGTGCCAGCAGCCCAACAGTGGGCATCGAGCAGTACTTC
CDR3 protein: CASSPTVGIEQYF
V gene: TRBV5-6
clone size: NA
J gene: TRBJ2-7
D gene: NA

CDR3 DNA: TGTGCCAGCAGCCAGTTAGGTGGGACAGGGAATCAGCCCCAGCATTTT
CDR3 protein: CASSQLGGTGNQPQHF
V gene: TRBV4-2
clone size: NA
J gene: TRBJ1-5
D gene: TRBD1

CDR3 DNA: TGTGCCAGCAGCTTAGGTGGTGACAGGCGCCACTATGGCTACACCTTC
CDR3 protein: CASSLGGDRRHYGYTF
V gene: TRBV7-9
clone size: NA
J gene: TRBJ1-2
D gene: NA

CDR3 DNA: TGTGCCAGTACCCCGGGACAGAACACCGGGGAGCTGTTTTTT
CDR3 protein: CASTPGQNTGELFF
V gene: TRBV19
clone size: NA
J gene: TRBJ2-2
D gene: NA

CDR3 DNA: TGTGCCAGCAGGACCCTTGACTCCTACGAGCAGTACTTC
CDR3 protein: CASRTLDSYEQYF
V gene: TRBV27
clone size: NA
J gene: TRBJ2-7
D gene: NA

CDR3 DNA: TGTGCCAGCAGCTTGGCCGGGGTGAGAGAAAAACTGTTTTTT
CDR3 protein: CASSLAGVREKLFF
V gene: TRBV5-4
clone size: NA
J gene: TRBJ1-4
D gene: NA

CDR3 DNA: TGTGCCAGTAGTCCCTCCGGGACAGGTATCTATGGCTACACCTTC
CDR3 protein: CASSPSGTGIYGYTF
V gene: TRBV19
clone size: NA
J gene: TRBJ1-2
D gene: TRBD1

CDR3 DNA: TGCAGTGCGCGAGGGGCCACTGAAGCTTTCTTT
CDR3 protein: CSARGATEAFF
V gene: TRBV20-1
clone size: few
J gene: TRBJ1-1
D gene: NA

CDR3 DNA: TGCGCCAGCAGCTTGGTTGGCGTGGGGCGGATCCAAGAGACCCAGTACTTC
CDR3 protein: CASSLVGVGRIQETQYF
V gene: TRBV5-1
clone size: NA
J gene: TRBJ2-5
D gene: NA

CDR3 DNA: TGTGCCAGCAGCTGGGGACAGGGGCAAGAGACCCAGTACTTC
CDR3 protein: CASSWGQGQETQYF
V gene: TRBV5-4
clone size: NA
J gene: TRBJ2-5
D gene: TRBD1

CDR3 DNA: TGCGCCAGCAGCCAGGGTTCCTGGGGGGAGGGGACAGATACGCAGTATTTT
CDR3 protein: CASSQGSWGEGTDTQYF
V gene: TRBV4-3
clone size: few
J gene: TRBJ2-3
D gene: TRBD2

CDR3 DNA: TGTGCCAGCAGCGTAGTCGGGGCTCAAGAGACCCAGTACTTC
CDR3 protein: CASSVVGAQETQYF
V gene: TRBV9
clone size: NA
J gene: TRBJ2-5
D gene: NA

CDR3 DNA: TGTGCCAGCAGCTTAGGGACGCTTGCAACTAATGAAAAACTGTTTTTT
CDR3 protein: CASSLGTLATNEKLFF
V gene: TRBV7-9
clone size: NA
J gene: TRBJ1-4
D gene: NA

CDR3 DNA: TGCAGCGTTGTCTGGGGGCCGGGGATGAACACTGAAGCTTTCTTT
CDR3 protein: CSVVWGPGMNTEAFF
V gene: TRBV29-1
clone size: NA
J gene: TRBJ1-1
D gene: NA

CDR3 DNA: TGTGCCAGCAGTTACGCGGGCAGACTCTACAATGAGCAGTTCTTC
CDR3 protein: CASSYAGRLYNEQFF
V gene: TRBV6-5
clone size: NA
J gene: TRBJ2-1
D gene: NA

CDR3 DNA: TGTGCCAGCGGTCGCACTGAAGCTTTCTTT
CDR3 protein: CASGRTEAFF
V gene: TRBV12-3/TRBV12-4
clone size: NA
J gene: TRBJ1-1
D gene: NA

CDR3 DNA: TGTGCCAGCAGCTTAGAAAGGGGGGGAGTTCAGTACAATGAGCAGTTCTTC
CDR3 protein: CASSLERGGVQYNEQFF
V gene: TRBV7-6
clone size: once
J gene: TRBJ2-1
D gene: NA

CDR3 DNA: TGTGCCAGCAGTGGGGCATCCGAAGGCGAGCAGTACTTC
CDR3 protein: CASSGASEGEQYF
V gene: TRBV6-6
clone size: NA
J gene: TRBJ2-7
D gene: NA

CDR3 DNA: TGTGCCAGCAGTTGGCGAGGGTATCCTGAAGCTTTCTTT
CDR3 protein: CASSWRGYPEAFF
V gene: TRBV6-5
clone size: once
J gene: TRBJ1-1
D gene: NA

CDR3 DNA: TGTGCCAGCAGTGCGGGGAATCAGCCCCAGCATTTT
CDR3 protein: CASSAGNQPQHF
V gene: TRBV12-3/TRBV12-4
clone size: NA
J gene: TRBJ1-5
D gene: NA

CDR3 DNA: TGTGCCACCAGCGAGGCCAAGGCATCCTACAATGAGCAGTTCTTC
CDR3 protein: CATSEAKASYNEQFF
V gene: TRBV24-1
clone size: NA
J gene: TRBJ2-1
D gene: NA

CDR3 DNA: TGTGCCAGCAGACTGACAGGGACGGGTGCCACTGAAGCTTTCTTT
CDR3 protein: CASRLTGTGATEAFF
V gene: TRBV6-5
clone size: NA
J gene: TRBJ1-1
D gene: TRBD1

CDR3 DNA: TGTGCCAGCAGCCAGAGAAAGTCACCCCTCCACTTT
CDR3 protein: CASSQRKSPLHF
V gene: TRBV6-6
clone size: NA
J gene: TRBJ1-6
D gene: NA

CDR3 DNA: TGTGCCAGTAGTATAGCCCAGTCTCGGAGCTCCTACAATGAGCAGTTCTTC
CDR3 protein: CASSIAQSRSSYNEQFF
V gene: TRBV19
clone size: NA
J gene: TRBJ2-1
D gene: NA

CDR3 DNA: TGTGCCAGCAGGGGTGGTCGGCATAACTACGAGCAGTACTTC
CDR3 protein: CASRGGRHNYEQYF
V gene: TRBV6-4
clone size: few
J gene: TRBJ2-7
D gene: NA

CDR3 DNA: TGTGCCAGCAGCCGAGGAACGGGACATTGGGAGCAGTACTTC
CDR3 protein: CASSRGTGHWEQYF
V gene: TRBV3-1/TRBV3-2
clone size: once
J gene: TRBJ2-7
D gene: NA

CDR3 DNA: TGCGCCAGCAGCCGGGAAGGGGGGGGAAGATCTGGAAACACCATATATTTT
CDR3 protein: CASSREGGGRSGNTIYF
V gene: TRBV4-1
clone size: NA
J gene: TRBJ1-3
D gene: NA

CDR3 DNA: TGTGCCAGCAGCCAAGATCATAGGGGCCTACATGGCTACACCTTC
CDR3 protein: CASSQDHRGLHGYTF
V gene: TRBV3-1/TRBV3-2
clone size: NA
J gene: TRBJ1-2
D gene: NA

CDR3 DNA: TGTGCCAGCAGCCCCCAGGCGGAGGTTTACAATCAGCCCCAGCATTTT
CDR3 protein: CASSPQAEVYNQPQHF
V gene: TRBV4-2
clone size: few
J gene: TRBJ1-5
D gene: NA

CDR3 DNA: TGTGCCAGCAGCTCCGTAGCGGGAGCCTACAATGAGCAGTTCTTC
CDR3 protein: CASSSVAGAYNEQFF
V gene: TRBV11-3
clone size: NA
J gene: TRBJ2-1
D gene: TRBD2

CDR3 DNA: TGTGCCAGCAGCTTGGATCTGGCCGGCACCGGGGAGCTGTTTTTT
CDR3 protein: CASSLDLAGTGELFF
V gene: TRBV5-4
clone size: NA
J gene: TRBJ2-2
D gene: NA

CDR3 DNA: TGTGCCAGCAGCTTGGGGGACAAAAGGGGAACCGAGCAGTACTTC
CDR3 protein: CASSLGDKRGTEQYF
V gene: TRBV5-5
clone size: NA
J gene: TRBJ2-7
D gene: NA

CDR3 DNA: TGTGCCAGCAGCTTAGTGGGGGAAGAGACCCAGTACTTC
CDR3 protein: CASSLVGEETQYF
V gene: TRBV11-3
clone size: NA
J gene: TRBJ2-5
D gene: NA

CDR3 DNA: TGCGCCAGCAGCCAGGGAAGGGGGCGGGAAAAACTGTTTTTT
CDR3 protein: CASSQGRGREKLFF
V gene: TRBV4-1
clone size: NA
J gene: TRBJ1-4
D gene: TRBD1